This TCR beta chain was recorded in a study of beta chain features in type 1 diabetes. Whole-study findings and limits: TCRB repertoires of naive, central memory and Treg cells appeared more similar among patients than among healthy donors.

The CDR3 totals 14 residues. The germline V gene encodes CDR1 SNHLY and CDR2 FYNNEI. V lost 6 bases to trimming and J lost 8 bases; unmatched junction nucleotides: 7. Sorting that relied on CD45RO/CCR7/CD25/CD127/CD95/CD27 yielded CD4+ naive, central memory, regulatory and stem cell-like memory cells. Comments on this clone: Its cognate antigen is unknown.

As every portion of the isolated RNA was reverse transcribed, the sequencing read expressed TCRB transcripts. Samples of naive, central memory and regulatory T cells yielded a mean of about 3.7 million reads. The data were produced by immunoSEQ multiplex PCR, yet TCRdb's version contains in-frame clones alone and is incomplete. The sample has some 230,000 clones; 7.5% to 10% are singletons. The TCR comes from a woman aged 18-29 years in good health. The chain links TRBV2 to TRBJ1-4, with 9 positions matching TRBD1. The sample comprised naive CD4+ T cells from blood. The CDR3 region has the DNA TGTGCCAGCAGCTTACAGGGGGCGGGAGAAAAACTGTTTTTT. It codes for CASSLQGAGEKLFF.